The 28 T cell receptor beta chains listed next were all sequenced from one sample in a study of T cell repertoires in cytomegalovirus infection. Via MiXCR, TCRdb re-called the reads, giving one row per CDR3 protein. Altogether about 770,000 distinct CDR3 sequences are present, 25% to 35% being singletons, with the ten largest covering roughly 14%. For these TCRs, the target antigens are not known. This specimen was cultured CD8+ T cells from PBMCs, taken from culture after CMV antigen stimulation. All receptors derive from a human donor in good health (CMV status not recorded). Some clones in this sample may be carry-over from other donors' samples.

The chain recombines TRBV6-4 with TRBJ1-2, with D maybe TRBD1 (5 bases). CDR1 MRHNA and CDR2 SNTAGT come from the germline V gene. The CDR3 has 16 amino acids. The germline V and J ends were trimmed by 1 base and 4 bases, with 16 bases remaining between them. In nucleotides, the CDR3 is TGTGCCAGCAGTGACTTTTACCGGGACTCGCTCTATGGCTACACCTTC. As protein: CASSDFYRDSLYGYTF.

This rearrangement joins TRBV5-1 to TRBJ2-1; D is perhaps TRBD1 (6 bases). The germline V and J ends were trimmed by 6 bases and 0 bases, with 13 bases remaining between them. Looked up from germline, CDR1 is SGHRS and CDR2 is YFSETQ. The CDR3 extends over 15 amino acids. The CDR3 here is CASTDSQISYNEQFF. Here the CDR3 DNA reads TGCGCCAGCACGGACAGCCAAATCTCCTACAATGAGCAGTTCTTC.

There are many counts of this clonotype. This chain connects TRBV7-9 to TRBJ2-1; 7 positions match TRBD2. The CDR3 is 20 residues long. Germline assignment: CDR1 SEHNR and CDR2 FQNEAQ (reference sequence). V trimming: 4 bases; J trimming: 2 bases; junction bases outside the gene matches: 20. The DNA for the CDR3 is TGTGCCAGCAGCTCCCGGCTAAGAGCGGCGGGCGGGACTACCTACAATGAGCAGTTCTTC. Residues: CASSSRLRAAGGTTYNEQFF.

CDR3 protein: CASRDAGTSANEQFF. Here the CDR3 DNA reads TGTGCCAGCAGGGACGCCGGGACTAGCGCCAATGAGCAGTTCTTC. The gene calls are TRBV28 and TRBJ2-1; 10 positions agree with TRBD2. In germline, CDR1 is MDHEN, CDR2 SYDVKM. The CDR3 is 15 amino acids. V lost 6 bases to trimming and J lost 6 bases; unmatched junction nucleotides: 8.

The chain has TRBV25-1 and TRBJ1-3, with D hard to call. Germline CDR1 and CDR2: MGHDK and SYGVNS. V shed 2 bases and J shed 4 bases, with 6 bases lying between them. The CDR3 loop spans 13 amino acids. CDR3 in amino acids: CASSEIIGNTIYF. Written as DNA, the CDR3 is TGTGCCAGCAGTGAAATTATAGGAAACACCATATATTTT.

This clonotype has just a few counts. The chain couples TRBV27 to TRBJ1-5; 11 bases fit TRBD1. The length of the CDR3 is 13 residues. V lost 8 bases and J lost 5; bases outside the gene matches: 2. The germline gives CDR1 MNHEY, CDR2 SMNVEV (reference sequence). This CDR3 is CASSGQGDQPQHF. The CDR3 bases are TGTGCCAGCTCGGGACAGGGGGATCAGCCCCAGCATTTT.

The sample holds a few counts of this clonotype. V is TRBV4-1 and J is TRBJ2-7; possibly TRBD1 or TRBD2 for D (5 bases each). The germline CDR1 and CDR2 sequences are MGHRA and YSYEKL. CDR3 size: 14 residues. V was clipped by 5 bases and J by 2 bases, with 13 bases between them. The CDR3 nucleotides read TGCGCCAGCAGCTCCCGGGACGGACCCTACGAGCAGTACTTC. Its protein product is CASSSRDGPYEQYF.

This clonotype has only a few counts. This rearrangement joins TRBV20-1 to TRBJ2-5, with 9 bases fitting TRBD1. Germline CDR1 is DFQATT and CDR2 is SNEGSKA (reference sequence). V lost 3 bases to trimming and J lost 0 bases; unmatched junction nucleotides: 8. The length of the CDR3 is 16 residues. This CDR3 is CSARDRDREYQETQYF. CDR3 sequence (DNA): TGCAGTGCTAGGGACCGGGACAGGGAGTACCAAGAGACCCAGTACTTC.

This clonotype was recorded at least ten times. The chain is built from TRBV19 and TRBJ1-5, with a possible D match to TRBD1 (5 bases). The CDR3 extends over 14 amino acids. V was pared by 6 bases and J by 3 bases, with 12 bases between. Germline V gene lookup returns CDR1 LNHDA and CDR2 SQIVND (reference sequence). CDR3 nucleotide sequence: TGTGCCAGTAGCCCTTCCAGGGACAATCAGCCCCAGCATTTT. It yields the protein CASSPSRDNQPQHF. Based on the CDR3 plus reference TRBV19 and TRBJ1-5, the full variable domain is DGGITQSPKYLFRKEGQNVTLSCEQNLNHDAMYWYRQDPGQGLRLIYYSQIVNDFQKGDIAEGYSVSREKKESFPLTVTSAQKNPTAFYLCASSPSRDNQPQHFGDGTRLSIL.

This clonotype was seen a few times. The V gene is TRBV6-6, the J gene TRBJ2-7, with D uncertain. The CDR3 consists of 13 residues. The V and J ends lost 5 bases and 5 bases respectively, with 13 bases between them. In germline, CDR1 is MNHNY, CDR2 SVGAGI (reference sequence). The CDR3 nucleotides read TGTGCCAGCAGTAAAACGGCTTGGAACGAGCAGTACTTC. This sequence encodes CASSKTAWNEQYF.

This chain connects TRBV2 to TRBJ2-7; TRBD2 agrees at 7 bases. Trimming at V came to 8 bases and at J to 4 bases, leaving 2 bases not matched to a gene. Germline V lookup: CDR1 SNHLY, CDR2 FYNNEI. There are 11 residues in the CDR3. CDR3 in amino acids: CASPRGYEQYV. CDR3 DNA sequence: TGTGCCAGCCCGCGGGGGTACGAGCAGTACGTC.

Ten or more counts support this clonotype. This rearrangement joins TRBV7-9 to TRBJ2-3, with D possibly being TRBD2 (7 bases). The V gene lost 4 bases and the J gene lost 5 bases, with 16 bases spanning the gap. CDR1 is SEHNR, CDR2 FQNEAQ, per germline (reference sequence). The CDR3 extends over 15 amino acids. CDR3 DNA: TGTGCCAGCAGCTCCGTGGGGGGGCGAGGAGATACGCAGTATTTT. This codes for CASSSVGGRGDTQYF.

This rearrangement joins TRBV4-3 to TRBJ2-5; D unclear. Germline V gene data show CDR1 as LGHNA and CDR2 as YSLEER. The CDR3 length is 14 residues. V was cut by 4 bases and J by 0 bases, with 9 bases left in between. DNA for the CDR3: TGCGCCAGCAGCCCTACTCTTTACCAAGAGACCCAGTACTTC. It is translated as CASSPTLYQETQYF.

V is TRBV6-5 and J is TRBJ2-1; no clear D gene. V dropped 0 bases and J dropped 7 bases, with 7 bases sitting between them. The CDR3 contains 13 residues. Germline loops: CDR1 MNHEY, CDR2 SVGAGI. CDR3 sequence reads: CASSYSQVNEQFF. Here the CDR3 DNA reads TGTGCCAGCAGTTACTCACAAGTAAATGAGCAGTTCTTC.

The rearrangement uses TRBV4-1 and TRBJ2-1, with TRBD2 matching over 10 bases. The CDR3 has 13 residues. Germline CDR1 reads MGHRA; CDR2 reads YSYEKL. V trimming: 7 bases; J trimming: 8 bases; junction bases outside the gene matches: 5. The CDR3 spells CASKAGGTHEQFF. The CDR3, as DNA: TGCGCCAGCAAAGCGGGGGGGACCCATGAGCAGTTCTTC.

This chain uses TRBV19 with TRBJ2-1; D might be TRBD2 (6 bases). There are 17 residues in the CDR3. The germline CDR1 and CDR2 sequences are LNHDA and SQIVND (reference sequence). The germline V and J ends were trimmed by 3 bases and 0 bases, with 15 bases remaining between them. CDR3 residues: CASSISSAGLSYNEQFF. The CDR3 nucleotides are TGTGCCAGTAGTATTAGCTCGGCGGGGCTCTCCTACAATGAGCAGTTCTTC.

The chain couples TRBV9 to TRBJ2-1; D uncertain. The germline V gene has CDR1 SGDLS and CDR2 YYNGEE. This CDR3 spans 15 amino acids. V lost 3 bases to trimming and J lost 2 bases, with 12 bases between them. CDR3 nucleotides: TGTGCCAGCAGCGGAACTCGCGGCCCCTACAATGAGCAGTTCTTC. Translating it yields CASSGTRGPYNEQFF.

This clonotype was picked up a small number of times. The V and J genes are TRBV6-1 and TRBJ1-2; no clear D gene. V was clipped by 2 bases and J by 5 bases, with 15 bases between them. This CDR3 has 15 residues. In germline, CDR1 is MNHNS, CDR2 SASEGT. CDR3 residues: CASSEMRTGDYGYTF. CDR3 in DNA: TGTGCCAGCAGTGAAATGAGAACCGGGGATTATGGCTACACCTTC.

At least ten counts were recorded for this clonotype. The CDR3, as DNA: TGTGCCAGCAGCTTAACACAAAGTAATGAAAAACTGTTTTTT. Amino acid sequence: CASSLTQSNEKLFF. The genes are TRBV7-8 and TRBJ1-4; D is uncertain. V lost 2 bases, J lost 4 bases, and 8 bases lay in between. Germline values: CDR1 SGHVS, CDR2 FQNEAQ. The CDR3 is 14 amino acids.

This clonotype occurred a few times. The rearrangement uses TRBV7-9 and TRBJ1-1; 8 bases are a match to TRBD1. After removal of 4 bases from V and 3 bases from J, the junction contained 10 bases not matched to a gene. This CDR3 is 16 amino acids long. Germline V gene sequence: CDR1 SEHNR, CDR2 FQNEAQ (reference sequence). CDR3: CASSSPRETGDTEAFF. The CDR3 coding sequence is TGTGCCAGCAGCTCGCCACGAGAGACAGGGGACACTGAAGCTTTCTTT.

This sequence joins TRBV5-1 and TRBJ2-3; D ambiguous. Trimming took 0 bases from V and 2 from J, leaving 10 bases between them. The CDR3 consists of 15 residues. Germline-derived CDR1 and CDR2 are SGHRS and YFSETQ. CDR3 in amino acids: CASSLDRMYTDTQYF. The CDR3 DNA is TGCGCCAGCAGCTTGGACAGAATGTACACAGATACGCAGTATTTT.

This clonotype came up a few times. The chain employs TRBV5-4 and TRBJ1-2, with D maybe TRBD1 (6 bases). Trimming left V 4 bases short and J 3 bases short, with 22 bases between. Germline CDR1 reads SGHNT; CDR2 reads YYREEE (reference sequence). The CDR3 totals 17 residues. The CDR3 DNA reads TGTGCCAGCAGCCTCTACGACGGGGGCTATGAGTACTATGGCTACACCTTC. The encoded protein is CASSLYDGGYEYYGYTF. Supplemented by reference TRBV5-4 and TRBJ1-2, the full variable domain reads ETGVTQSPTHLIKTRGQQVTLRCSSQSGHNTVSWYQQALGQGPQFIFQYYREEENGRGNFPPRFSGLQFPNYSSELNVNALELDDSALYLCASSLYDGGYEYYGYTFGSGTRLTVV.

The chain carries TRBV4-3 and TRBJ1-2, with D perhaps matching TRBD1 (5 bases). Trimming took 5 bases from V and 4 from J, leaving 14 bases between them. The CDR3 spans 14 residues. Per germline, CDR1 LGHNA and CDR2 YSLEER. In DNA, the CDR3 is TGCGCCAGCAGCGACGTGGGGGTGACCTATGGCTACACCTTC. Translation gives CASSDVGVTYGYTF.

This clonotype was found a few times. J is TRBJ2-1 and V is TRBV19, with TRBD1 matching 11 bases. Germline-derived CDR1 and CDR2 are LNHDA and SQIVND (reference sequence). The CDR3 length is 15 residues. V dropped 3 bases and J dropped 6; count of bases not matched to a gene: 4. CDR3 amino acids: CASSMGQGVRNEQFF. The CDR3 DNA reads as TGTGCCAGTAGTATGGGACAGGGGGTACGCAATGAGCAGTTCTTC.

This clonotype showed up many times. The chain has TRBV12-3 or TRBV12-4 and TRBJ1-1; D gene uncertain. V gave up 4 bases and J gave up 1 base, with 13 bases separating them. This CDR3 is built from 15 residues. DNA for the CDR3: TGTGCCAGCAGTTCCTTTCTGGCAGAGAACACTGAAGCTTTCTTT. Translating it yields CASSSFLAENTEAFF.

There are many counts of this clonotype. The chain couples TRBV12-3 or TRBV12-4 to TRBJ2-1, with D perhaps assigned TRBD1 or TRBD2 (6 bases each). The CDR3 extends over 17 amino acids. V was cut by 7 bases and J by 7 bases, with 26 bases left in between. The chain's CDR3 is CASTSRSSGAGLNEQFF. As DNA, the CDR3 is TGTGCCAGCACCTCCAGAAGTTCGGGGGCTGGCCTTAATGAGCAGTTCTTC.

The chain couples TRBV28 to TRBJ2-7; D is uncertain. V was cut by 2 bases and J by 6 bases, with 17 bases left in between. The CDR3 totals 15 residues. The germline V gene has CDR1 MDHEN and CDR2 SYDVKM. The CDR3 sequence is CASSLHLRAPPEQYV. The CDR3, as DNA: TGTGCCAGCAGTTTACACCTTAGGGCCCCTCCCGAGCAGTACGTC.

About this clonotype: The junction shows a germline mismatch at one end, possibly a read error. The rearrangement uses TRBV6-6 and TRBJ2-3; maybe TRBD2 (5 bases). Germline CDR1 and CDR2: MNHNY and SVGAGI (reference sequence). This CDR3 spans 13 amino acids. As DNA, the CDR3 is TGTGCCAGCACCCCCGGGGTCGCAGATACGCGGTATTTT. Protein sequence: CASTPGVADTRYF.